What follows describes a single T cell receptor beta chain. What it binds is not known. The PCR used 60 Vbeta and 13 Jbeta primers. Method: immunoSEQ multiplex PCR; TCRdb's copy keeps in-frame clones and lacks some. In the table there are 60,000 to 75,000 clones, around three quarters of which are singletons. The data derive from a study of cytomegalovirus exposure and HLA in healthy donors. Study background: Unique TCRs from HLA-typed donors, some 85 million of them, were held in an early data release. General observations from the study: While the bulk of TCR sequences proved rare, some public TCRs turned up in many donors. Most CMV-associated TCR beta chains were later found to appear HLA-restricted. HLA alleles were associated with around 17,000 TCR beta sequences in a later analysis at 0.05 false discovery rate.

V gave up 6 bases and J gave up 5 bases, with 19 bases separating them. CDR3 length: 14 residues. Germline V lookup: CDR1 SQVTM, CDR2 ANQGSEA. The sample was PBMCs. The TCR was taken from a man between 18 and 35 years old in good health and CMV-seropositive. J is TRBJ1-1 and V is TRBV29-1; a weak D match, TRBD1 (6 bases). The CDR3 region is CSVNPGGHLTEAFF. For the CDR3, the DNA is TGCAGCGTCAACCCGGGGGGACATCTAACTGAAGCTTTCTTT. The complete variable domain, with remaining parts taken from reference TRBV29-1 and TRBJ1-1, reads SAVISQKPSRDICQRGTSLTIQCQVDSQVTMMFWYRQQPGQSLTLIATANQGSEATYESGFVIDKFPISRPNLTFSTLTVSNMSPEDSSIYLCSVNPGGHLTEAFFGQGTRLTVV.